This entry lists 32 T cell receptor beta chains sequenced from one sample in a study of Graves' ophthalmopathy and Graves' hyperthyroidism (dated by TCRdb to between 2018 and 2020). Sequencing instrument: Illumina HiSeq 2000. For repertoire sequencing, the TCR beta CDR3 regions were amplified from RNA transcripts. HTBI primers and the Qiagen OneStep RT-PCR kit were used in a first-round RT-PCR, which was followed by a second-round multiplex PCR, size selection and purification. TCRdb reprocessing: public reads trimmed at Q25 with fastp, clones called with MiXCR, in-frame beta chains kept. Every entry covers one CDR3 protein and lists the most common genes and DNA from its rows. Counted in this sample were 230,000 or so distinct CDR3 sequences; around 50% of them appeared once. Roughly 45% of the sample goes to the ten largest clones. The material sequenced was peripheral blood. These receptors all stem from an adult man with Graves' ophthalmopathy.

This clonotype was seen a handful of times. The CDR3 sequence is CASSQGTGNSPLHF. The DNA for the CDR3 is TGTGCCAGCAGCCAAGGGACCGGCAATTCACCCCTCCACTTT. This chain links TRBV4-2 with TRBJ1-6; D gene ambiguous. The CDR3 has 14 amino acids. Trimming took off 1 base at V and 7 bases at J, with 8 bases between the two ends. Germline CDR1 is LGHNA and CDR2 is YNFKEQ.

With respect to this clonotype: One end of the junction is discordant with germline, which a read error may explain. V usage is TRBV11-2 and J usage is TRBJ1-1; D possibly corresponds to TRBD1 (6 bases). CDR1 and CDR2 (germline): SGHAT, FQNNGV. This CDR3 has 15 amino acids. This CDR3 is CASSLVGGAVAEAFF. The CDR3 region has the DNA TGTGCCAGCAGTTTAGTAGGGGGAGCTGTGGCTGAAGCTTTCTTT.

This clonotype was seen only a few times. DNA for the CDR3: TGTGCCAGCAACACAGGGGCTGGGGCCAACGTCCTGACTTTC. Its translation: CASNTGAGANVLTF. The chain joins TRBV9 to TRBJ2-6, with TRBD1 matching over 7 bases. The V gene end was trimmed by 6 bases and the J gene end by 2 bases; junction bases not matched to a gene: 2. CDR3 length: 14 residues. Per germline, CDR1 SGDLS and CDR2 YYNGEE.

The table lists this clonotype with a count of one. The CDR3: CASSLQVPGELFF. CDR3 coding DNA: TGTGCCAGCAGCTTACAGGTCCCCGGGGAGCTGTTTTTT. The gene calls are TRBV7-2 and TRBJ2-2; D gene unclear. The CDR3 is made up of 13 amino acids. CDR1 and CDR2 from the germline V gene are SGHTA and FQGNSA. The germline V and J ends were trimmed by 2 bases and 6 bases, with 7 bases remaining between them. The full variable domain, in which reference TRBV7-2 and TRBJ2-2 provide the parts outside the CDR3, is GAGVSQSPSNKVTEKGKDVELRCDPISGHTALYWYRQSLGQGLEFLIYFQGNSAPDKSGLPSDRFSAERTGGSVSTLTIQRTQQEDSAVYLCASSLQVPGELFFGEGSRLTVL.

The CDR3 spells CASSLAGINQPQHF. The CDR3 region has the DNA TGTGCCAGCAGTTTGGCGGGGATCAATCAGCCCCAGCATTTT. The chain uses TRBV28 and TRBJ1-5; D uncertain. This CDR3 is 14 amino acids long. In germline, CDR1 is MDHEN, CDR2 SYDVKM. Deletions cut 3 bases from V and 3 bases from J, with 9 bases between. Drawing the rest from reference TRBV28 and TRBJ1-5, the complete variable domain is DVKVTQSSRYLVKRTGEKVFLECVQDMDHENMFWYRQDPGLGLRLIYFSYDVKMKEKGDIPEGYSVSREKKERFSLILESASTNQTSMYLCASSLAGINQPQHFGDGTRLSIL.

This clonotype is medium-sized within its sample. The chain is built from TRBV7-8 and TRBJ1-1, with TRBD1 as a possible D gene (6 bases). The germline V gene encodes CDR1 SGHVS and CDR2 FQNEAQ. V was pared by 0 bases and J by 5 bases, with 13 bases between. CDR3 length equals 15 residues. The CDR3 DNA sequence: TGTGCCAGCAGCTTAGCGGGGGGGCTGGGAACTGAAGCTTTCTTT. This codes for CASSLAGGLGTEAFF.

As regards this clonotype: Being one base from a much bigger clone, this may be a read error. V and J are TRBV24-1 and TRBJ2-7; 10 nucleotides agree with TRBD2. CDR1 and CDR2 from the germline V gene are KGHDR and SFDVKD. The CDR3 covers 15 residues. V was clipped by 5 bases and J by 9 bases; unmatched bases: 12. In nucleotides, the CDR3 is TGTGCCACCAGTGTAGCGGGGGGCCTGTTACGTGGGCAGTACTTC. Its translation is CATSVAGGLLRGQYF.

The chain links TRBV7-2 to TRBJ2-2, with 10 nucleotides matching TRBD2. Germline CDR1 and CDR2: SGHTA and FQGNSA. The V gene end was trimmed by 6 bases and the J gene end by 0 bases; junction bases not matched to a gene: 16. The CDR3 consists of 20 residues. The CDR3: CASSFYLPLAGASNTGELFF. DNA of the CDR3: TGTGCCAGCAGTTTTTACCTTCCTCTAGCGGGGGCCTCGAACACCGGGGAGCTGTTTTTT.

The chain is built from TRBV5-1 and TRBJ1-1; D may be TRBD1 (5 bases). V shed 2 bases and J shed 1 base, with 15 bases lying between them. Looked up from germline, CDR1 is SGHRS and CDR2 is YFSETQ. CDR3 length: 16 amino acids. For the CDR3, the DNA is TGCGCCAGCAGCTTCGAACAACTCGGGGCGAACACTGAAGCTTTCTTT. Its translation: CASSFEQLGANTEAFF.

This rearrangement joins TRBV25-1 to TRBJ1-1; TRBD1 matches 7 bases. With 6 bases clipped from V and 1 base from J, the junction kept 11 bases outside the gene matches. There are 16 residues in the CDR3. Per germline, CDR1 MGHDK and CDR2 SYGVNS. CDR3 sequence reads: CASSQDRGTANTEAFF. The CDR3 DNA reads TGTGCCAGCAGCCAAGATCGCGGGACAGCGAACACTGAAGCTTTCTTT.

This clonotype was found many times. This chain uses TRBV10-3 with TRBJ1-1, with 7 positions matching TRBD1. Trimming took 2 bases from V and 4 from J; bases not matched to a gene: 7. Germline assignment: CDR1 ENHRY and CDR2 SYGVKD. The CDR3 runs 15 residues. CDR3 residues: CAISEEGADFTEAFF. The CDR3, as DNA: TGTGCCATCAGTGAGGAGGGGGCGGATTTCACTGAAGCTTTCTTT.

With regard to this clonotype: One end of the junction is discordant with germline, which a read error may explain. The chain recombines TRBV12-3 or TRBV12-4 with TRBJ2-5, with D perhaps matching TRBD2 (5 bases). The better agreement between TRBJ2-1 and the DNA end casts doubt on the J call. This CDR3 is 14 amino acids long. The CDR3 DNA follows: TGTGCCAGCAGTTTAGTGGACTTTTACAATGCGCAGTTCTTC. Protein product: CASSLVDFYNAQFF.

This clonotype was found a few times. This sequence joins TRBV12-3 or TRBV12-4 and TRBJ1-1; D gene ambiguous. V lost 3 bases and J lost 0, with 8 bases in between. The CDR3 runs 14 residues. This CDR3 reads CASSLVPVNTEAFF. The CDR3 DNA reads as TGTGCCAGCAGTTTGGTACCCGTGAACACTGAAGCTTTCTTT.

The DNA for the CDR3 is TGTGCCATCAGTAGCTACGAGCAGTACTTC. Translating it yields CAISSYEQYF. The rearrangement joins TRBV10-3 to TRBJ2-7; no clear D gene. This CDR3 region has 10 residues. Trimming took 5 bases from V and 3 from J, leaving 2 bases between them. Germline V gene lookup returns CDR1 ENHRY and CDR2 SYGVKD.

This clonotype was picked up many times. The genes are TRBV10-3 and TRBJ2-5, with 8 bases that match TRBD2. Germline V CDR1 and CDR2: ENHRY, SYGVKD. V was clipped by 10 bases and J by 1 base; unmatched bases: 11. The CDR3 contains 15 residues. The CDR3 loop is CATAEAGVVQETQYF. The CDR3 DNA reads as TGTGCCACCGCCGAAGCGGGAGTAGTCCAAGAGACCCAGTACTTC.

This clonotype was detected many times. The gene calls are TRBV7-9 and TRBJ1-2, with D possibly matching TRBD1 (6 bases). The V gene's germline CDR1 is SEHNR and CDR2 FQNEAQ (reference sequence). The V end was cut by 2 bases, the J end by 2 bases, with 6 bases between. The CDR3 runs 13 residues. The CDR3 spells CASSLQGNYGYTF. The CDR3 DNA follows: TGTGCCAGCAGCTTACAGGGGAACTATGGCTACACCTTC.

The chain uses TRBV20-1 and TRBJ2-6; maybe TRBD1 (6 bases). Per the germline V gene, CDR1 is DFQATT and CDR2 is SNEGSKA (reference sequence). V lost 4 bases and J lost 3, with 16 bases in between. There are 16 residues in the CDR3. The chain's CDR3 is CSANGQYHFGANVLTF. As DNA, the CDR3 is TGCAGTGCTAACGGACAGTACCATTTTGGGGCCAACGTCCTGACTTTC.

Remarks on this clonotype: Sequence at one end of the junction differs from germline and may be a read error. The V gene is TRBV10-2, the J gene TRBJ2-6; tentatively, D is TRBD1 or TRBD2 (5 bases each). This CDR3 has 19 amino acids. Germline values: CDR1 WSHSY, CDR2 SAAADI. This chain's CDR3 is CASSRGFSGFSSGANVLTF. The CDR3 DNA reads TGTGCCAGCAGTCGGGGATTCTCAGGGTTCTCATCTGGGGCCAACGTCCTGACTTTC.

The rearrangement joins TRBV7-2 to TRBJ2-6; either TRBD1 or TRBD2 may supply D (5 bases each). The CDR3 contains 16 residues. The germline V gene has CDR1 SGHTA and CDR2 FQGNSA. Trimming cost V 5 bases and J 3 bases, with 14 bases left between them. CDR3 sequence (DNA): TGTGCCAGCAGCCAGGGACGTAGGGGTGGGGCCAACGTCCTGACTTTC. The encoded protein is CASSQGRRGGANVLTF.

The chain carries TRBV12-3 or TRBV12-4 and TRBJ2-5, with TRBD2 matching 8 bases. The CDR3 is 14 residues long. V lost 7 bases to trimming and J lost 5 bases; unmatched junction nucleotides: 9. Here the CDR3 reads CASTKTGGGETQYF. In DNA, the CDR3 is TGTGCCAGCACCAAGACAGGCGGGGGGGAGACCCAGTACTTC.

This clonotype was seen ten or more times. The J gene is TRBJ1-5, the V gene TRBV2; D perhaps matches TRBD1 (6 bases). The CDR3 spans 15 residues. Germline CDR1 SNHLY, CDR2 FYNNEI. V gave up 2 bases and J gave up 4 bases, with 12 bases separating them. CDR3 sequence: CASSERRTANQPQHF. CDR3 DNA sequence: TGTGCCAGCAGTGAAAGACGGACAGCAAATCAGCCCCAGCATTTT.

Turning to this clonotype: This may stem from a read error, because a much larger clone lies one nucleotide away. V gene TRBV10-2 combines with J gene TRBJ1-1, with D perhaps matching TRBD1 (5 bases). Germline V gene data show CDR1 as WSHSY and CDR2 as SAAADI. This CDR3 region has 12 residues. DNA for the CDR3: TGCGGCAGCAGGGACCCACATGATGAAGCTTTCTTT. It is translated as CGSRDPHDEAFF.

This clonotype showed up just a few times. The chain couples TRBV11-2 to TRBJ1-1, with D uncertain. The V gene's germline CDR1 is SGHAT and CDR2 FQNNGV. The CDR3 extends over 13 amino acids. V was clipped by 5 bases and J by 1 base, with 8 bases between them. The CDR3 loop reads CASSATRNTEAFF. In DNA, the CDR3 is TGTGCCAGCAGCGCGACAAGGAACACTGAAGCTTTCTTT.

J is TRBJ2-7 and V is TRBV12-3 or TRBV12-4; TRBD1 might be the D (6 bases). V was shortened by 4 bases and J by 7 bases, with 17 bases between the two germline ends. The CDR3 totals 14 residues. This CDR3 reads CASSSRTVPGEQYF. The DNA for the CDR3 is TGTGCCAGCAGTTCCCGGACAGTTCCGGGGGAGCAGTACTTC.

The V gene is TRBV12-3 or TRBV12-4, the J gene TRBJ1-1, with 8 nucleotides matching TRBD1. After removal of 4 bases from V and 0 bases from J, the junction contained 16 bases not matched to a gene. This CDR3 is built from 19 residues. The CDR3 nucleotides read TGTGCCAGCAGTTCCCGTTTTACAGGGGGTCTCCTGGTGAACACTGAAGCTTTCTTT. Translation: CASSSRFTGGLLVNTEAFF.

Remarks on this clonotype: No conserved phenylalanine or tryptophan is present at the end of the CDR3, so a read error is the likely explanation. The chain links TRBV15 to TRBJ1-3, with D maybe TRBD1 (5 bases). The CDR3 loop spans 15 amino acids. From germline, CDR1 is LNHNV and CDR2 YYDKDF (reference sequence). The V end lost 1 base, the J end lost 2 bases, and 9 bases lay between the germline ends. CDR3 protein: CATSRAGTAGNTIYL. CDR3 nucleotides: TGTGCCACCAGCAGAGCTGGGACGGCTGGAAACACCATATATCTT.

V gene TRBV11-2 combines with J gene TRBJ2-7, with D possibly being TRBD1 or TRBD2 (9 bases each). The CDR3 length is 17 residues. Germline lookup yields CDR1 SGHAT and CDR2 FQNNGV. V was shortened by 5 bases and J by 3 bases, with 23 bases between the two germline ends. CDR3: CASSQGTGKLAGYEQYF. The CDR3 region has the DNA TGTGCCAGCAGCCAAGGGACAGGGAAACTAGCGGGCTACGAGCAGTACTTC.

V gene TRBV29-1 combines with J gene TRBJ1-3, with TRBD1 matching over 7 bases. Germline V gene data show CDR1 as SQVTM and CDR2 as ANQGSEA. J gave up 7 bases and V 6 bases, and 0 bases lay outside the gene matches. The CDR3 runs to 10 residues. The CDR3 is CSVQGNTIYF. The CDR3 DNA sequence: TGCAGCGTACAGGGGAACACCATATATTTT.

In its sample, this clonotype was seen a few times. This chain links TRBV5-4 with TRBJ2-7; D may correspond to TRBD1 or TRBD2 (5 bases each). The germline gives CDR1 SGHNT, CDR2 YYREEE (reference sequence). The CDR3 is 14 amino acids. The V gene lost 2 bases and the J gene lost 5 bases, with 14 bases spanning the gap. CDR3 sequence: CASSFRDGQDEQYF. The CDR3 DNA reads TGTGCCAGCAGCTTCCGGGACGGACAAGACGAGCAGTACTTC.

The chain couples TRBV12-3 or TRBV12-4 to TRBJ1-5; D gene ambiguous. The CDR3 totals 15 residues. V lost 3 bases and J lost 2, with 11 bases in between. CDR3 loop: CASSFKVGGNQPQHF. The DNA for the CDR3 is TGTGCCAGCAGTTTTAAAGTTGGGGGCAATCAGCCCCAGCATTTT.

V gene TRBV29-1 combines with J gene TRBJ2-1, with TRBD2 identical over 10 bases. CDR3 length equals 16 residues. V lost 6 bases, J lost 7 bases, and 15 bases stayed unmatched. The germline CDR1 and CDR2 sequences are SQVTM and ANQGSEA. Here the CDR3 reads CSVDQLAGREKNEQFF. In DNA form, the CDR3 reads TGCAGCGTAGACCAACTAGCGGGGAGGGAAAAGAATGAGCAGTTCTTC.

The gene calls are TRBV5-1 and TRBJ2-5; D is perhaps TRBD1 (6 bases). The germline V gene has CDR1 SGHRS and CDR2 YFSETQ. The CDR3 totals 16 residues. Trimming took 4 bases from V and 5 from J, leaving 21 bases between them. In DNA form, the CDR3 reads TGCGCCAGCAGCGATTCCGGGACACAAGCAGGGGAGACCCAGTACTTC. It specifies CASSDSGTQAGETQYF.